This T cell receptor beta chain appears in the sequencing data of a study of blood T cell repertoires in COVID-19. Across the study: Sources were T cells, B-cell-depleted T cells, or PBMCs; the material itself was cDNA or gDNA.

This clone came up a few times. The Seattle site enrolled patients during active infection and followed them longitudinally. Original processing methods: Estimates of nucleated cell counts were drawn from the amplification of reference gene primers. Produced via immunoSEQ multiplex PCR; TCRdb's table is partial and in-frame only. V and J calls plus clone size are reproduced from that table; the DNA served to infer D and trimming. The repertoire includes around 200,000 clones, around 75% of them detected once, and under 7% sits in the top ten. This TCR was recovered from a woman in her thirties or forties with COVID-19, enrolled during active disease. Sequenced input: peripheral blood.

The CDR3 spells CASSFYQGGDYEQYF. The CDR3 DNA sequence: TGCGCCAGCAGCTTTTACCAGGGAGGTGACTACGAGCAGTACTTC. The V and J genes are TRBV5-1 and TRBJ2-7; D perhaps matches TRBD2 (6 bases). This CDR3 comprises 15 residues. Germline V gene sequence: CDR1 SGHRS, CDR2 YFSETQ. V shed 2 bases and J shed 3 bases, with 15 bases lying between them.